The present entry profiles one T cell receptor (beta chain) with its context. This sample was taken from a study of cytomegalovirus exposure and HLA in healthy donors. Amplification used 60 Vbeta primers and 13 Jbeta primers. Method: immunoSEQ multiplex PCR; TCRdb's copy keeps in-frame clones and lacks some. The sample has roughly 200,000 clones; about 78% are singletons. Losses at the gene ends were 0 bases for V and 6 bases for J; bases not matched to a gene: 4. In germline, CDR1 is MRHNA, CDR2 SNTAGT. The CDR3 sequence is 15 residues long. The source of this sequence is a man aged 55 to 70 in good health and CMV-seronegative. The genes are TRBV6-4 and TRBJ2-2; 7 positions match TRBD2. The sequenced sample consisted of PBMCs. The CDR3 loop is CASSDSYRGAGELFF. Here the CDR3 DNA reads TGTGCCAGCAGTGACTCTTATCGGGGGGCCGGGGAGCTGTTTTTT.